This T cell receptor (beta chain) was identified during a study of molecular identifiers for immune sequencing clone quantification (dated by TCRdb to about 2018). A note on the overall study: For a replicate experiment, RNA from 20,000 or 100,000 naive CD8 T cells was divided into five aliquots, and four of the five aliquots were sequenced. CD8 T cells were used in a methods study to benchmark molecular-identifier clustering-based TCR repertoire sequencing (MIDCIRS) and TCR RNA copy counting. The paper as a whole reports these results and caveats: When barcode sub-clustering was omitted, TCR diversity was inflated by chimeric consensus sequences, with chimeras reaching as high as 47%. In CMV-specific effector cells, clones with more than 20 RNA copies contained over 97% of molecules, whereas in naive cells such clones contained under 1% of molecules. Spiked-in Jurkat TCR RNA (approximately 10 copies' worth), which is not part of the donor repertoire, was contained in the naive libraries. Spiked-in Jurkat TCR RNA equal to a single cell's worth was reported to be detectable even within one million naive CD8 T cells. Highly expanded clone sizes could be underestimated because identical TCR molecules may share a barcode. Modeling indicated roughly 3.3 TCR RNA copies recovered per cell, compared with about 9.7 by digital PCR, which implies a capture efficiency of approximately 29%.

Naive CD8 T cell libraries were made from about 20,000 to 1,000,000 sorted cells using 10%, 30% or 50% of purified RNA. On a BD FACSAria II, naive CD8 T cells were FACS-sorted as CD8+CD4-CCR7+CD45RA+ and collected into RLT Plus buffer. To test detection sensitivity, Jurkat RNA equivalent to more than 9 TCR copies was spiked into samples of about 19,000-1,000,000 naive CD8 T cells. Enrichment of CD8 T cells was done with RosetteSep CD8+ T Cell Enrichment Cocktail plus Ficoll-Paque, and ACK red cell lysis came afterward. With respect to this clonotype: Its target antigen remains unknown. No base qualities exist here, and no much larger clone lies one base off it.

Library preparation was by PCR. The data were produced on a NextSeq 500. Preparation of bulk TCR libraries followed a previously described approach, with the TCR primers listed in Table S5. Purification of total RNA was performed with the Qiagen AllPrep DNA/RNA kit. Before any analysis, reads coming from multiple sequencing runs of the same library were combined into one pool. The original pipeline was this. Only reads with exact TCR constant sequence were kept, trimmed to 150 nt, and grouped by their 12-nt molecular barcodes. Reads within each barcode group were sub-clustered using a 15% Levenshtein threshold, and quality-weighted consensus sequences were constructed for each RNA molecule. Non-functional sequences were removed, as were lower-count sequences one edit away from another. Barcode sub-clusters with fewer than 20% of the maximum read count were removed, based on fitting two negative binomial distributions. TCRdb reprocessed the public reads (quality trimming at Q25 with fastp, clone calling with MiXCR) and kept in-frame beta chains. A single entry per CDR3 protein holds the most common genes and DNA from its merged rows. The V and J calls reflect TCRdb's pipeline rather than the authors' work. The sample contains 300,000 to 400,000 distinct CDR3 sequences, under 25% of them found a single time. 0.7% to 0.95% of the sample is in the top ten clones.

The source of this sequence is a human donor in good health. Some libraries in this study had Jurkat cell RNA spiked in. Sequenced: naive CD8+ T cells from blood, with Jurkat cell RNA spiked in. Per the publication, the cell subset or site label means: FACS-sorted CD8+CD4-CCR7+CD45RA+ naive T cells.

The CDR3 amino acid sequence is: CASSLVWGPAGETQYF. The DNA is TGTGCCAGCAGCTTAGTATGGGGGCCGGCGGGGGAGACCCAGTACTTC. The V and J genes are TRBV7-2 and TRBJ2-5; the D gene is possibly TRBD1 or TRBD2, each agreeing over 6 bases. The germline V gene encodes CDR1 SGHTA and CDR2 FQGNSA. V lost 1 base and J lost 5 bases; the stretch between them is 17 bases long. There are 16 amino acids in the CDR3, from cysteine to phenylalanine inclusive. This entry keeps only the CDR3 DNA: 48 bases, framed from base 1.